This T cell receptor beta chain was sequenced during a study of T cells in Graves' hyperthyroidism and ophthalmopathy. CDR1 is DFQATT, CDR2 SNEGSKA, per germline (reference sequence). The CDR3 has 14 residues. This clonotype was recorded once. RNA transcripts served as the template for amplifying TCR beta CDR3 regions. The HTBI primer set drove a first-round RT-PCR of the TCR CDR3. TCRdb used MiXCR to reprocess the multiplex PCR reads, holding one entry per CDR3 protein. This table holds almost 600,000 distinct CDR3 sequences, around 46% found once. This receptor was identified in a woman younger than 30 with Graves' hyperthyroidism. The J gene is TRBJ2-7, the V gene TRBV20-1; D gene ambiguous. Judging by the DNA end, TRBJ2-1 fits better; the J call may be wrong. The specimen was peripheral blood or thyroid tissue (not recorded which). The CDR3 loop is CSARWLLSYNEQFF. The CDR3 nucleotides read TGCAGTGCTAGATGGCTCCTTTCCTACAATGAGCAGTTCTTC.